A selection of T cell receptor beta chains follows, all from one sample in a study of blood T cell repertoires in COVID-19. Data came from immunoSEQ multiplex PCR; TCRdb stores just in-frame clones and leaves some out. Among approximately 160,000 clones listed, just over 85% were seen once. The material sequenced was peripheral blood. The source of these receptors is a man between 45 and 60 years old with active or convalescent COVID-19. CDR3s include the opening cysteine and the closing phenylalanine or tryptophan. The D gene is left open where the match is weak. Size is stated for part of the rows, as once, few or many counts, or as a class when the clone is expanded.

>TRBV2|few|TRBJ1-5|TRBD1
TGTGCCAGCACCCAGGGGGGTGGAAGCAATCAGCCCCAGCATTTT
CASTQGGGSNQPQHF
>TRBV7-6|few|TRBJ2-3|NA
TGTGCCAGCAGCTTTAAAGGAGGCGATACGCAGTATTTT
CASSFKGGDTQYF
>TRBV5-1|NA|TRBJ2-1|NA
TGCGCCAGCATGAGGGAGCAGTTCTTC
CASMREQFF
>TRBV29-1|few|TRBJ2-4|NA
TGCAGCGTTGTTGTGGGAATCGGGGGAAACATTCAGTACTTC
CSVVVGIGGNIQYF
>TRBV2|NA|TRBJ2-3|NA
TGTGCCAGCAGTGATCGCGCAGATACGCAGTATTTT
CASSDRADTQYF
>TRBV6-2/TRBV6-3|once|TRBJ2-3|TRBD2
TGTGCCAGCAGTACCTCCGGGACTAGCGGGGGCCTGAGGAGGGATACGCAGTATTTT
CASSTSGTSGGLRRDTQYF
>TRBV30|NA|TRBJ1-2|NA
TGTGCCTGGAGTATCCACACGGGCTATGGCTACACCTTC
CAWSIHTGYGYTF
>TRBV5-1|NA|TRBJ2-5|NA
TGCGCCAGCAGCCGAGAGATTCAAGAGACCCAGTACTTC
CASSREIQETQYF
>TRBV7-2|NA|TRBJ2-7|TRBD1
TGTGCCAGCAGCCTGTCCGGGACAGGGACCCCCTACGAGCAGTACTTC
CASSLSGTGTPYEQYF
>TRBV6-1|NA|TRBJ1-4|NA
TGTGCCAGCAGTGCTCATACAGGGAAAGATGATGAAAAACTGTTTTTT
CASSAHTGKDDEKLFF
>TRBV11-3|once|TRBJ2-3|TRBD2
TGTGCCAGCAGCTTAGAAGCGGGAGGGGGCACAGATACGCAGTATTTT
CASSLEAGGGTDTQYF
>TRBV2|once|TRBJ2-1|NA
TGTGCCAGCAGGACTAACAATGAGCAGTTCTTC
CASRTNNEQFF
>TRBV7-2|NA|TRBJ2-7|TRBD1
TGTGCCAGCAGCTCCAGAAGCGACAGGGGTGGGTCCTACGAGCAGTACTTC
CASSSRSDRGGSYEQYF
>TRBV5-6|many|TRBJ2-3|NA
TGTGCCAGCAGCGGGGGGAGCACAGATACGCAGTATTTT
CASSGGSTDTQYF
>TRBV5-1|NA|TRBJ2-1|TRBD1
TGCGCCAGCAGCATACAGGGGGCGCTTGACAATGAGCAGTTCTTC
CASSIQGALDNEQFF
>TRBV3-1/TRBV3-2|NA|TRBJ1-2|NA
TGTGCCAGCAGCCAGATTGCAGGGAACTATGGCTACACCTTC
CASSQIAGNYGYTF
>TRBV5-1|NA|TRBJ1-1|NA
TGCGCCAGCAGCTTGGCAGGCCCTCACACTGAAGCTTTCTTT
CASSLAGPHTEAFF
>TRBV5-4|NA|TRBJ1-2|NA
TGTGCCAGCAGCCCCGGACAGACGACCGATAACTATGGCTACACCTTC
CASSPGQTTDNYGYTF
>TRBV19|NA|TRBJ2-1|NA
TGTGCCAGTAGTAGTGTAGGGCGGGGATTTTACAATGAGCAGTTCTTC
CASSSVGRGFYNEQFF
>TRBV7-3|NA|TRBJ2-3|NA
TGTGCCAGCAGCGCAAGACAGGGACTCACAGATACGCAGTATTTT
CASSARQGLTDTQYF
>TRBV19|NA|TRBJ1-1|NA
TGTGCCAGTAGTTTGGGACAAGTGAACACTGAAGCTTTCTTT
CASSLGQVNTEAFF
>TRBV11-2|NA|TRBJ2-3|NA
TGTGCCAGCAGCTTAGGCTTAACGGGAAGCACAGATACGCAGTATTTT
CASSLGLTGSTDTQYF
>TRBV4-3|few|TRBJ1-1|NA
TGCGCCAGCAGCCAGGGCGACAGTACCAACACTGAAGCTTTCTTT
CASSQGDSTNTEAFF
>TRBV19|NA|TRBJ2-3|NA
TGTGCCAGTACGCGGGCACTGAGCACAGATACGCAGTATTTT
CASTRALSTDTQYF
>TRBV14|NA|TRBJ2-7|TRBD1
TGTGCCAGCAGCCAGGGACAGCTGACGCAGTACTTC
CASSQGQLTQYF
>TRBV9|NA|TRBJ2-7|NA
TGTGCCAGCAGCGGGGACACGGGCTACGAGCAGTACTTC
CASSGDTGYEQYF
>TRBV5-1|once|TRBJ1-1|NA
TGCGCCAGCAGCCCAGATGGGAGTAACAGGAACACTGAAGCTTTCTTT
CASSPDGSNRNTEAFF
>TRBV11-3|NA|TRBJ2-7|NA
TGTGCCAGCAGAGCGGGCCCCTACGAGCAGTACTTC
CASRAGPYEQYF
>TRBV20-1|NA|TRBJ2-3|NA
TGCAGTGCTAGTTTAATGAGCACAGATACGCAGTATTTT
CSASLMSTDTQYF
>TRBV4-2|once|TRBJ2-3|TRBD2
TGTGCCAGCAGCCAAGGCGTCGCGGGAGGGCCAGAGGATACGCAGTATTTT
CASSQGVAGGPEDTQYF
>TRBV23-1|few|TRBJ2-3|NA
TGCGCCAGCAGTCAAACCCAGTCTAGCCGTGGCACAGATACGCAGTATTTT
CASSQTQSSRGTDTQYF
>TRBV3-1/TRBV3-2|NA|TRBJ2-3|TRBD2
TGTGCCAGCAGCCAAGATTCGACTAGCGGGAGTCAAGATACGCAGTATTTT
CASSQDSTSGSQDTQYF
>TRBV28|NA|TRBJ2-5|TRBD2
TGTGCCAGCAGTTTAAGACTAGCGGGGGCCAAGACCCAGTACTTC
CASSLRLAGAKTQYF
>TRBV15|NA|TRBJ1-6|NA
TGTGCCACCAGCAGAGGGGGAGGTCCTGAAAATTCACCCCTCCACTTT
CATSRGGGPENSPLHF
>TRBV11-3|NA|TRBJ1-2|NA
TGTGCCAGCAGCTTAGAGGCTCAATATGGCTACACCTTC
CASSLEAQYGYTF
>TRBV2|NA|TRBJ2-2|TRBD1
TGTGCCAGCAGGGACAGGGCCGGGGAGCTGTTTTTT
CASRDRAGELFF
>TRBV4-1|NA|TRBJ2-5|TRBD2
TGCGCCAGCAGCCAATTGACTAGCGGGAGTCAGAAGACCCAGTACTTC
CASSQLTSGSQKTQYF
>TRBV4-2|NA|TRBJ2-2|NA
TGTGCCAGCAGCCACAGAGACGGGTTAAGCACCGGGGAGCTGTTTTTT
CASSHRDGLSTGELFF
>TRBV13|NA|TRBJ2-7|TRBD1
TGTGCCAGTAAAAGCCGGAGACAGGGGGCGAACTACGAGCAGTACTTC
CASKSRRQGANYEQYF
>TRBV7-2|NA|TRBJ2-5|TRBD2
TGTGCCAGCAGGCGGCTGGCCGGGGGGAGGGAGACCCAGTACTTC
CASRRLAGGRETQYF
>TRBV5-1|NA|TRBJ2-7|TRBD2
TGCGCCAGCAGCTTGGCAGCGGGGGCCTTGGAGCAGTACTTC
CASSLAAGALEQYF
>TRBV7-2|NA|TRBJ1-5|NA
TGTGCCAGCAGCTTTAGTATCGAACAGCCCCAGCATTTT
CASSFSIEQPQHF
>TRBV19|NA|TRBJ1-6|NA
TGTGCCAGTAAAGAAGAGAGCTCCTATAATTCACCCCTCCACTTT
CASKEESSYNSPLHF
>TRBV6-2/TRBV6-3|once|TRBJ2-2|TRBD2
TGTGCCAGCAGTTACTCTGCGGGGGGGCCAGGGGAGCTGTTTTTT
CASSYSAGGPGELFF
>TRBV15|NA|TRBJ2-1|NA
TGTGCCACCAGCAGAGATAGCAATGAGCAGTTCTTC
CATSRDSNEQFF
>TRBV11-2|NA|TRBJ2-5|NA
TGTGCCAGCAGCTTGGAGTTACACAGGGCCCGGGAGACCCAGTACTTC
CASSLELHRARETQYF
>TRBV14|NA|TRBJ1-4|TRBD1
TGTGCCAGCAGCCACCTCGACAGGGTTAATGAAAAACTGTTTTTT
CASSHLDRVNEKLFF
>TRBV5-4|NA|TRBJ2-2|TRBD2
TGTGCCAGCAGCGTACGGGGACTAGCGGGAGGGTTAACCGGGGAGCTGTTTTTT
CASSVRGLAGGLTGELFF
>TRBV4-1|many|TRBJ1-3|NA
TGCGCCAGCAGCCAGGGGGGGATTCGTGGGGAGAAAGGAAACACCATATATTTT
CASSQGGIRGEKGNTIYF
>TRBV7-9|NA|TRBJ1-1|TRBD1
TGTGCCAGCAGCAAGGGACAGAAAGTCTTCACTGAAGCTTTCTTT
CASSKGQKVFTEAFF
>TRBV20-1|NA|TRBJ1-2|NA
TGCAGTGCTAGTGTCAGGGGCGCAGGGGACTATGGCTACACCTTC
CSASVRGAGDYGYTF
>TRBV2|NA|TRBJ1-5|TRBD1
TGTGCCAGCAGTGTGGTCGGACAGGGTAATCAGCCCCAGCATTTT
CASSVVGQGNQPQHF
>TRBV3-1/TRBV3-2|NA|TRBJ2-5|TRBD2
TGTGCCAGCAGCCAAGGGAGACTAGCGGGGGGGGAGACCCAGTACTTC
CASSQGRLAGGETQYF
>TRBV6-5|NA|TRBJ1-1|NA
TGTGCCAGCAGTTACGCAGGGGTTGGTGAAGCTTTCTTT
CASSYAGVGEAFF